This T cell receptor (beta chain) comes out of a study of T-cell reconstitution after alpha-beta-depleted transplantation in children. V shed 2 bases and J shed 2 bases, with 10 bases lying between them. This CDR3 comprises 13 residues. The germline V gene encodes CDR1 DFQATT and CDR2 SNEGSKA (reference sequence). This clonotype was counted only a few times. What it binds is not known. Study conclusions and caveats: About two months after transplant, alpha-beta T cells reportedly came from several hundred expanded graft clones.

Preparation of the TCRbeta library used unique molecular identifiers. One entry per CDR3 protein, called by TCRdb with MiXCR from the PCR reads. Seen here are 700,000 to 950,000 distinct CDR3 sequences, roughly 15% observed once, and the top ten hold approximately 5%. The receptor was isolated from a male patient younger than 18 who had a stem cell transplant for acute lymphoblastic leukemia, so the T cells may come from the graft donor. J is TRBJ2-7 and V is TRBV20-1, with TRBD2 as a possible D gene (6 bases). The material was PBMCs, mostly from graft donor cells, obtained 360 days after TCRalphabeta/CD19-depleted stem cell transplant. The DNA of the CDR3 is TGCAGTGCTAGACCGGGACTTACCTACGAGCAGTACTTC. It encodes CSARPGLTYEQYF.